A selection of T cell receptor beta chains follows, all from one sample in a study of blood T cells in healthy people across ages. Each CDR3 protein gets one entry after TCRdb re-called the 5' RACE reads with MiXCR. The table has 650,000 to 700,000 distinct CDR3 sequences, roughly 32% seen once. The sequenced material came from blood. These receptors all stem from a woman aged 80 or over in good health. CDR3s include the opening cysteine and the closing phenylalanine or tryptophan.

cdr3_aa v_call
CASSSTGLYQETQYF TRBV6-2/TRBV6-3
CSAREREANEKLFF TRBV20-1
CASSYHLMGGTEAFF TRBV6-5
CASRRSGHSNQPQHF TRBV2
CASSLGRTGGQFF TRBV7-2
CASSTGGRTEAFF TRBV27
CASSPDRLPEAFF TRBV7-9
CASRSAGTSYGYTF TRBV7-9
CASSQVQNTGTGELFF TRBV14
CASTLGRTGELFF TRBV28
CASTLGRESDAEYF TRBV12-3/TRBV12-4
CSARRQPFDEQFF TRBV20-1
CAISEYQAGATAGYTF TRBV10-3
CASSLDAGVAKNIQYF TRBV7-2
CASSQDAGGRTDTQYF TRBV4-2
CSRSGLAGGDTQYF TRBV20-1
CASSGWGEQGKYGYTF TRBV4-3
CASRNRGGPDTQYF TRBV6-5
CSATWTGGNEKLFF TRBV20-1
CASSSWTYQNEQFF TRBV7-2
CSVGTGGGDTQYF TRBV29-1
CSAFPGQGHNEQFF TRBV20-1
CSVAQGVWDYGYTF TRBV29-1
CAISESANTGELFF TRBV10-3
CASSYGRLNQPQHF TRBV7-9
CASSQRWGGSYEQYF TRBV4-1
CASSLVVAGSENTEAFF TRBV7-9
CSGLVNLVLTF TRBV29-1
CASSLFGEGDTQYF TRBV27
CASSHPTGGASYEQYF TRBV4-2
CASSLNQGHGYTF TRBV7-2
CAWGPVGSSTDAQYF TRBV30
CASSPRAGANQPQHF TRBV6-2/TRBV6-3
CASSENWGPNQPQHF TRBV2
CATSRSKGGDSHEQYF TRBV15
CASSRDRAVYYGYTF TRBV12-3/TRBV12-4
CASSLSTGDTIYF TRBV12-3/TRBV12-4
CASTPGWSGANVLTF TRBV6-5
CASSLPRTSRETQYF TRBV7-9
CASSSRQGATSPLHF TRBV7-9
CASSLWTGVEKLFF TRBV7-8
CASSLRDRQNTEAFF TRBV13
CASSLLKGGGQETQYF TRBV4-1
CSARPDSNVPTDTQYF TRBV20-1
CASSLWTGSTSTGELFF TRBV12-3/TRBV12-4
CSARDRLRGYSNEQFF TRBV20-1
CASSPSTTFAEQFF TRBV5-5
CSVEKGGGLREQYF TRBV29-1
CASRPQTGRAFF TRBV28
CASSLRASTTDTQYF TRBV7-6